The source of this T cell receptor (beta chain) is a study of regulatory T cells in long-lasting Graves disease. The CDR3 extends over 17 amino acids. Trimming removed 5 bases from V and 4 bases from J; junction bases left unmatched: 13. The germline CDR1 and CDR2 sequences are LNHDA and SQIVND (reference sequence). Time point reported: newly diagnosed GD, antithyroid drugs for less than 3 months. Generation of the TCR library employed RNA extracted from PBMCs. Combining iRepertoire HTBI primers with Arm-PCR of CDR3 regions, the authors built TCR beta libraries. One entry per CDR3 protein, called by TCRdb with MiXCR from the multiplex PCR reads. This table holds about 220,000 distinct CDR3 sequences, roughly 19% found once. Findings and limits, study-wide: Sharing of public clonotypes was greater in persistent patients (under 3,000) than in new patients (almost 1,000).

This clonotype has at least ten counts. No antigen is known for it. These same records also appear under a second study, on T cells in Graves' hyperthyroidism and ophthalmopathy.

The TCR comes from a woman in her twenties or thirties with Graves disease. The chain uses TRBV19 and TRBJ1-5; TRBD1 agrees at 8 bases. Specimen: peripheral blood mononuclear cells (PBMCs), collected at new diagnosis, from a patient treated with antithyroid drugs. The CDR3 region has the DNA TGTGCCAGTAGTCGCGCAGGGGGCCGCCTGTGGAATCAGCCCCAGCATTTT. This sequence encodes CASSRAGGRLWNQPQHF.